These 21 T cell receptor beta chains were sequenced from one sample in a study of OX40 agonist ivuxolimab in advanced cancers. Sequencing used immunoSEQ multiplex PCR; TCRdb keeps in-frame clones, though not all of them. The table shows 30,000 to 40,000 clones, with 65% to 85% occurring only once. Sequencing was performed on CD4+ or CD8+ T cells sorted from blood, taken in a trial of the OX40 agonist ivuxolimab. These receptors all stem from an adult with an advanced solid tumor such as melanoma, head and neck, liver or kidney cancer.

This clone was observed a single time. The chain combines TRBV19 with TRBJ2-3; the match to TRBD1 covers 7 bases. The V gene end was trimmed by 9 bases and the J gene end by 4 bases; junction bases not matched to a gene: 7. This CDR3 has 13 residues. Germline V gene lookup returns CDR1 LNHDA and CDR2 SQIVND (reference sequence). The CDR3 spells CASMTGKSDTQYF. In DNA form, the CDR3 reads TGTGCCAGCATGACAGGGAAGTCAGATACGCAGTATTTT.

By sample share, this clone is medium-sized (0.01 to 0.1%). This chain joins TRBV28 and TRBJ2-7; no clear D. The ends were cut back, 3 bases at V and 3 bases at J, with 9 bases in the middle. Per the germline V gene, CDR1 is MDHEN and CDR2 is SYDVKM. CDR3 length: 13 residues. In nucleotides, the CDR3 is TGTGCCAGCAGTTTTAGCCAGGTCTACGAGCAGTACTTC. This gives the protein CASSFSQVYEQYF.

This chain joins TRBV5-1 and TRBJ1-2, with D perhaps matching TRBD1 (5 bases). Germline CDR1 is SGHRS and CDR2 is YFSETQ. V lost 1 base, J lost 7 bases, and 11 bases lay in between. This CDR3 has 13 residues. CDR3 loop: CASSLRRDRGYTF. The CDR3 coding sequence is TGCGCCAGCAGCTTGCGCAGGGATCGTGGCTACACCTTC.

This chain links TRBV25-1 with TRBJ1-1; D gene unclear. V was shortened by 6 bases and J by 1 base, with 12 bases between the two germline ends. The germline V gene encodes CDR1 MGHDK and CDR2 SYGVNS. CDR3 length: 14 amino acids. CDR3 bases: TGTGCCAGCAGGGGTGCGGGATCGAACACTGAAGCTTTCTTT. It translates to CASRGAGSNTEAFF. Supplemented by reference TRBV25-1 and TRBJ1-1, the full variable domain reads EADIYQTPRYLVIGTGKKITLECSQTMGHDKMYWYQQDPGMELHLIHYSYGVNSTEKGDLSSESTVSRIRTEHFPLTLESARPSHTSQYLCASRGAGSNTEAFFGQGTRLTVV.

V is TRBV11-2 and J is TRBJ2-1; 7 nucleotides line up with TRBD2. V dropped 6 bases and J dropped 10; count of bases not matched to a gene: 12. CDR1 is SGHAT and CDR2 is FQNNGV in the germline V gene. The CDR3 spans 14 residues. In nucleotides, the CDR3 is TGTGCCAGCAGAGACGGACGGGGGGTTTTAGAGCAGTTCTTC. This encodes CASRDGRGVLEQFF.

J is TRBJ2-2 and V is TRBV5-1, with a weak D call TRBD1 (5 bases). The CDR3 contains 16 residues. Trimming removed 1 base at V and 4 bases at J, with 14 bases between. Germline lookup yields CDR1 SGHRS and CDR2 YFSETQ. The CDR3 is CASSLNTDRSTGELFF. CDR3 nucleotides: TGCGCCAGCAGCTTGAACACTGACAGAAGCACCGGGGAGCTGTTTTTT.

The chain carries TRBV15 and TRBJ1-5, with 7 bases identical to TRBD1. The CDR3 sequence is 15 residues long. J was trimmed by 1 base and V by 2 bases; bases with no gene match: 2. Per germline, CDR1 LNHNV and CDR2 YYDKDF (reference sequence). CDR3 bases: TGTGCCACCAGCAGACCAGGGGGGAGCAATCAGCCCCAGCATTTT. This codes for CATSRPGGSNQPQHF.

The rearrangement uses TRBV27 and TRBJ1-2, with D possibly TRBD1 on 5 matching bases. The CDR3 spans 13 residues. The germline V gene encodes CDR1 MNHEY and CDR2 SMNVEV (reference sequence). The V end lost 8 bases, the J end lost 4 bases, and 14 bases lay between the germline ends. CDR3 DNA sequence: TGTGCCAGCGGCTCCGGGACGGTCTATGGCTACACCTTC. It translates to CASGSGTVYGYTF.

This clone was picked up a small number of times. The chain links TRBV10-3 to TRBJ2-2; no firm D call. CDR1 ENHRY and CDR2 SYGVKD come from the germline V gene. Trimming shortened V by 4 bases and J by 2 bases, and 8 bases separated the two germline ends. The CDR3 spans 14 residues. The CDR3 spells CAISALGNTGELFF. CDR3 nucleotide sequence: TGTGCCATCAGTGCACTGGGTAACACCGGGGAGCTGTTTTTT.

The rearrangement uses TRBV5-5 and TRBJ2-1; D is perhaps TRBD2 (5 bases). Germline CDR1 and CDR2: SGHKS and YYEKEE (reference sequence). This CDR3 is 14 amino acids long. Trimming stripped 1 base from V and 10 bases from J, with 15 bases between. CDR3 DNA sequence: TGTGCCAGCAGCTTGATCGCGGGTCCGTGGGAGCAGTTCTTC. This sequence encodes CASSLIAGPWEQFF.

This CDR3 is CAISESGGTGNTIYF. The CDR3 DNA follows: TGTGCCATCAGTGAGTCTGGGGGAACTGGAAACACCATATATTTT. This chain joins TRBV10-3 and TRBJ1-3; the D gene is possibly TRBD1 (5 bases). Germline V CDR1 and CDR2: ENHRY, SYGVKD. V lost 0 bases and J lost 2, with 8 bases in between. CDR3 length: 15 residues.

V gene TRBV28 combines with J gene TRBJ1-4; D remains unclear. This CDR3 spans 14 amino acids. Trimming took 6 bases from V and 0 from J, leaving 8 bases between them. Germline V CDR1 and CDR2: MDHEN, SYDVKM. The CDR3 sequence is CASRDPATNEKLFF. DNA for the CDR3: TGTGCCAGCAGGGACCCCGCAACTAATGAAAAACTGTTTTTT.

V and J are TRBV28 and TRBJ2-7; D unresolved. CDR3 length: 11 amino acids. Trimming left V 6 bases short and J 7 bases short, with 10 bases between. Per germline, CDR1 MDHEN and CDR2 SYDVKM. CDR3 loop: CASRRPIEQYF. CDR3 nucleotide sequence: TGTGCCAGCAGGAGGCCAATTGAGCAGTACTTC.

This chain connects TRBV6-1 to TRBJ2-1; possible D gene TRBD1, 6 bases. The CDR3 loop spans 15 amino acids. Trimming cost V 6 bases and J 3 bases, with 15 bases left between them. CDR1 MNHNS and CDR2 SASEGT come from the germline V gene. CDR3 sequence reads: CASRRTGSGYNEQFF. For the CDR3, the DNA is TGTGCCAGCAGGAGAACAGGGTCTGGCTACAATGAGCAGTTCTTC.

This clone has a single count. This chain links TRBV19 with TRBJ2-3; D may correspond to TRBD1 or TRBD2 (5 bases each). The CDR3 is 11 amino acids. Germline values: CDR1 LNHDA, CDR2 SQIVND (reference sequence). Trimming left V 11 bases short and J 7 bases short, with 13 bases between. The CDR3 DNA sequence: TGTGCCTCCATGAGGGGCCATACGCAGTATTTT. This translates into CASMRGHTQYF.

Here the CDR3 reads CASSLSGDYGYTF. The CDR3 DNA is TGTGCCAGCAGCTTGTCGGGGGATTATGGCTACACCTTC. The chain links TRBV5-5 to TRBJ1-2, with D perhaps TRBD1 (5 bases). The ends were cut back, 1 base at V and 5 bases at J, with 9 bases in the middle. This CDR3 region has 13 residues. Per the germline V gene, CDR1 is SGHKS and CDR2 is YYEKEE (reference sequence).

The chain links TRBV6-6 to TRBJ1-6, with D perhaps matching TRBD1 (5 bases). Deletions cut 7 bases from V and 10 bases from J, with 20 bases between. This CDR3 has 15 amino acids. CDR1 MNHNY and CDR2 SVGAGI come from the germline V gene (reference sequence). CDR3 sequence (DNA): TGTGCCAGCACAATGACGGGGACCAACTCATCACCCCTCCACTTT. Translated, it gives CASTMTGTNSSPLHF.

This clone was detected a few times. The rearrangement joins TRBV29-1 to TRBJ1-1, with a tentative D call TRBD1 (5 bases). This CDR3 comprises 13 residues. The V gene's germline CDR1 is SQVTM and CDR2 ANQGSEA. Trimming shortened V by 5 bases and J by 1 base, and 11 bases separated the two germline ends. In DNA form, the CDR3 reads TGCAGCGTTTGGGGCCGACCGAACACTGAAGCTTTCTTT. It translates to CSVWGRPNTEAFF.

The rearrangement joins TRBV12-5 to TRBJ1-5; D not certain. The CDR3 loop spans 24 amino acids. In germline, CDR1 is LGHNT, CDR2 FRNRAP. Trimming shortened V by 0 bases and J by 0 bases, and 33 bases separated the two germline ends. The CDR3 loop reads CASGLVATPLVSVGLTNSNQPQHF. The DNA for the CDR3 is TGTGCTAGTGGTTTGGTAGCAACCCCGCTTGTAAGCGTCGGACTAACAAATAGCAATCAGCCCCAGCATTTT.

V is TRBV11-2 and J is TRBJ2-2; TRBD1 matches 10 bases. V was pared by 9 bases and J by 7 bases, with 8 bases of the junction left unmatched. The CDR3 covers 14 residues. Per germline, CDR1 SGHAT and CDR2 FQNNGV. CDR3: CARGGTGVGGELFF. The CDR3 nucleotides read TGTGCCAGAGGAGGGACAGGGGTCGGCGGGGAGCTGTTTTTT.

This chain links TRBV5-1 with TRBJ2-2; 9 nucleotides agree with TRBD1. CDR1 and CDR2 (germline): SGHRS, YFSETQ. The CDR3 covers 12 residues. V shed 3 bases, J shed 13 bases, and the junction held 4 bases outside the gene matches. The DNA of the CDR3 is TGCGCCAGCAGCTCGGACAGGGGTAGGCTGTTTTTT. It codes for CASSSDRGRLFF.